Sequencing of this T cell receptor (beta chain) was carried out in a study of blood T cells in healthy people across ages. Across the study: With template switching, about one barcoded beta molecule was captured per two T cells.

The germline CDR1 and CDR2 sequences are SGHAT and FQNNGV. Trimming stripped 5 bases from V and 4 bases from J, with 20 bases between. The CDR3 loop spans 16 amino acids. A second PCR, run for roughly 6 to 11 cycles, used a sample-barcoded 5' primer plus a J-beta primer mix. Every cDNA molecule bore a tag from a template-switch adaptor containing 12 random nucleotides. Sequencing of every sample gave 3 million or more CDR3-containing paired-end reads. Each CDR3 protein gets one entry after TCRdb re-called the 5' RACE reads with MiXCR. The data hold 550,000 to 700,000 distinct CDR3 sequences, with 27% observed a single time. Total RNA extracted from each sample amounted to at least 5 micrograms.

Sample: blood. This clonotype was sampled from a woman aged 70-85 years in good health. This chain connects TRBV11-2 to TRBJ2-5, with no clear D. CDR3 sequence: CASSPLTSVEVETQYF. The CDR3 coding sequence is TGTGCCAGCAGCCCCCTGACCTCGGTCGAGGTAGAGACCCAGTACTTC.